The source of this T cell receptor (beta chain) is a study of glioma-infiltrating T cells. Amplification of TCR alpha and beta CDR3 regions from RNA used iRepertoire nested multiplex PCR. One-step reverse transcription and amplification started from approximately 100-400 ng of tissue mRNA or PBMC total RNA. TCRdb reprocessed the multiplex PCR reads via MiXCR and lists one record per CDR3 protein. The repertoire includes around 99,000 distinct CDR3 sequences, 25% of them detected once, and approximately 35% sits in the top ten. Comments on this clonotype: Its antigen is currently unknown.

J lost 10 bases, V lost 6 bases, and 15 bases had no gene match. This CDR3 is built from 16 residues. Study findings and constraints: Tissue-blood divergence was below expectation in non-neoplastic patients, above in gliomas. Very few CDR3 sequences were shared between tissue and blood.

The sequence derives from a human donor with low-grade glioma or glioblastoma, undergoing nonglioma brain surgery, or in good health (not recorded which). The chain has TRBV12-3 or TRBV12-4 and TRBJ2-1; 10 bases align to TRBD2. The sequenced material came from glioma tissue, nonneoplastic brain tissue, or PBMCs (not recorded which). The CDR3 here is CASSRRTSGGPGEQFF. Here the CDR3 DNA reads TGTGCCAGCAGCCGCAGGACTAGCGGAGGGCCGGGGGAGCAGTTCTTC.